This TCR beta chain was observed in a study of T cells in Graves' hyperthyroidism and ophthalmopathy. Authors of the study amplified TCR beta CDR3 regions from RNA transcripts. In the first-round RT-PCR of the TCR CDR3, the HTBI primer set was used. TCRdb re-derived calls from the multiplex PCR reads in MiXCR, one entry per CDR3 protein. The sample yields about 340,000 distinct CDR3 sequences, roughly 18% seen once. V was pared by 4 bases and J by 8 bases, with 18 bases between. The CDR3 is 15 residues long. Germline CDR1 is SGHRS and CDR2 is YFSETQ. The source of this sequence is a woman between 50 and 59 years old with Graves' hyperthyroidism. Sequences were obtained from blood. This sequence joins TRBV5-1 and TRBJ1-4; the D gene is possibly TRBD1 (6 bases). The CDR3 sequence is CASSDQGGDYEKLFF. CDR3 nucleotide sequence: TGCGCCAGCAGCGACCAAGGGGGGGACTACGAAAAACTGTTTTTT.